This entry describes one TCR beta chain. Germline values: CDR1 KGHSH, CDR2 LQKENI. The length of the CDR3 is 14 residues. V was clipped by 3 bases and J by 5 bases; unmatched bases: 5. The data stem from a study of blood T cell repertoires in COVID-19. The data were produced by immunoSEQ multiplex PCR, yet TCRdb's version contains in-frame clones alone and is incomplete. The table includes 85,000 to 90,000 clones, approximately 87% detected once. V and J are TRBV18 and TRBJ2-5, with 8 bases that match TRBD2. The TCR sequence derives from a human donor in a cohort sampled during active COVID-19. Sequencing used peripheral blood. CDR3 region: CASSPGLEGETQYF. For the CDR3, the DNA is TGTGCCAGCTCACCGGGACTAGAAGGGGAGACCCAGTACTTC.